Presented here are 21 T cell receptor beta chains from one specimen sequenced in a study of siplizumab effects on memory and regulatory T cells. Produced via immunoSEQ multiplex PCR; TCRdb's table is partial and in-frame only. Counted here are about 100,000 clones, approximately 92% occurring once; the ten biggest clones make up 0.14% to 0.15%. Sequencing used CD4+ T cells sorted from blood. Source of these receptors: a human donor in good health.

The V call is TRBV28, the J call TRBJ2-7; maybe TRBD1 (6 bases). Per the germline V gene, CDR1 is MDHEN and CDR2 is SYDVKM. This CDR3 comprises 14 residues. V lost 1 base, J lost 2 bases, and 9 bases lay in between. In DNA, the CDR3 is TGTGCCAGCAGTTTATCTCAGGGGCCCTACGAGCAGTACTTC. It codes for CASSLSQGPYEQYF.

The genes are TRBV9 and TRBJ2-7; TRBD1 aligns across 7 bases. V dropped 4 bases and J dropped 2; count of bases not matched to a gene: 6. This CDR3 region has 14 residues. Germline loops: CDR1 SGDLS, CDR2 YYNGEE. Here the CDR3 reads CASSSRDSAYEQYF. The CDR3 DNA is TGTGCCAGCAGCAGCCGGGACAGCGCCTACGAGCAGTACTTC. The variable domain in full, with the rest retrieved from reference TRBV9 and TRBJ2-7, is DSGVTQTPKHLITATGQRVTLRCSPRSGDLSVYWYQQSLDQGLQFLIQYYNGEERAKGNILERFSAQQFPDLHSELNLSSLELGDSALYFCASSSRDSAYEQYFGPGTRLTVT.

The chain couples TRBV29-1 to TRBJ2-2; D gene unclear. The germline V and J ends were trimmed by 3 bases and 0 bases, with 8 bases remaining between them. The V gene's germline CDR1 is SQVTM and CDR2 ANQGSEA. CDR3 length: 14 amino acids. CDR3 coding DNA: TGCAGCGTTGACAGACTCGCGAACACCGGGGAGCTGTTTTTT. Translation: CSVDRLANTGELFF.

This clone was seen once. This chain connects TRBV10-3 to TRBJ2-5, with 10 nucleotides matching TRBD2. CDR1 is ENHRY and CDR2 is SYGVKD in the germline V gene. The CDR3 is 14 amino acids. V gave up 5 bases and J gave up 5 bases; unmatched junction bases: 5. The CDR3 nucleotides read TGTGCCATCAGTCGCGAGCGGGGGGGGGAGACCCAGTACTTC. Its protein is CAISRERGGETQYF.

This chain links TRBV18 with TRBJ2-5, with D possibly being TRBD2 (6 bases). The CDR3 is made up of 14 amino acids. With 4 bases removed from V and 1 base from J, the gap between germline ends came to 10 bases. Germline CDR1 KGHSH, CDR2 LQKENI. CDR3 nucleotide sequence: TGTGCCAGCTCACTCCGGGACTCCCAAGAGACCCAGTACTTC. Translated: CASSLRDSQETQYF.

V gene TRBV6-1 combines with J gene TRBJ1-1; maybe TRBD1 (6 bases). CDR1 is MNHNS, CDR2 SASEGT, per germline. Trimming removed 0 bases at V and 5 bases at J, with 13 bases between. The CDR3 covers 15 residues. CDR3 bases: TGTGCCAGCAGTGAAGCTGGGGGCGCGGGTACTGAAGCTTTCTTT. Translated: CASSEAGGAGTEAFF.

The chain couples TRBV7-7 to TRBJ2-1; 9 positions match TRBD2. V trimming: 6 bases; J trimming: 6 bases; junction bases outside the gene matches: 9. The CDR3 sequence is 15 residues long. Germline V gene sequence: CDR1 SSHAT, CDR2 FNYEAQ (reference sequence). The CDR3 reads CASSFGLATSNEQFF. The CDR3 DNA is TGTGCCAGCAGTTTCGGACTAGCGACATCCAATGAGCAGTTCTTC.

J is TRBJ1-2 and V is TRBV28, with 7 bases matching TRBD1. From germline, CDR1 is MDHEN and CDR2 SYDVKM. V lost 2 bases to trimming and J lost 2 bases; unmatched junction nucleotides: 8. The CDR3 sequence is 16 residues long. Written as DNA, the CDR3 is TGTGCCAGCAGTTTAGAGGGGGCGCCGTTGAACTATGGCTACACCTTC. Translation gives CASSLEGAPLNYGYTF.

V gene TRBV2 combines with J gene TRBJ1-6; D uncertain. Looked up from germline, CDR1 is SNHLY and CDR2 is FYNNEI. The CDR3 loop spans 12 amino acids. Deletions cut 9 bases from V and 7 bases from J, with 10 bases between. The CDR3 DNA sequence: TGTGCCAGGAGGACCGGGAATTCACCCCTCCACTTT. Its protein is CARRTGNSPLHF.

The chain uses TRBV5-1 and TRBJ2-5; perhaps TRBD1 as D (5 bases). The DNA end is more similar to TRBJ2-7, so the J call may be wrong. The length of the CDR3 is 14 residues. Germline V lookup: CDR1 SGHRS, CDR2 YFSETQ. The CDR3: CASSSQDSFYEQYF. In DNA form, the CDR3 reads TGCGCCAGCAGCTCACAGGATTCATTCTACGAGCAGTACTTC.

As DNA, the CDR3 is TGTGCCAGCAGCTTGACGGGATACGAGCAGTACTTC. It specifies CASSLTGYEQYF. The V and J genes are TRBV11-1 and TRBJ2-7, with D possibly being TRBD2 (5 bases). CDR1 and CDR2 from the germline V gene are SGHAT and FQDESV (reference sequence). The V gene lost 3 bases and the J gene lost 4 bases, with 7 bases spanning the gap. The CDR3 has 12 residues.

This clone was recorded once. The chain carries TRBV28 and TRBJ2-7; D may be TRBD2 (6 bases). CDR3 length equals 12 residues. V shed 2 bases and J shed 7 bases, with 9 bases lying between them. Germline CDR1 is MDHEN and CDR2 is SYDVKM. CDR3 sequence reads: CASSLRGREQYF. Written as DNA, the CDR3 is TGTGCCAGCAGTTTACGGGGGAGAGAGCAGTACTTC.

This clone came up once. The CDR3 sequence is CATSIAGTGIYNEQFF. CDR3 DNA: TGTGCCACCAGCATCGCTGGGACAGGGATATACAATGAGCAGTTCTTC. The V gene is TRBV15, the J gene TRBJ2-1, with 9 positions matching TRBD1. Germline-derived CDR1 and CDR2 are LNHNV and YYDKDF (reference sequence). The CDR3 sequence is 16 residues long. V was pared by 4 bases and J by 4 bases, with 8 bases of the junction left unmatched. The full variable domain, completed using reference TRBV15 and TRBJ2-1, is DAMVIQNPRYQVTQFGKPVTLSCSQTLNHNVMYWYQQKSSQAPKLLFHYYDKDFNNEADTPDNFQSRRPNTSFCFLDIRSPGLGDTAMYLCATSIAGTGIYNEQFFGPGTRLTVL.

This chain uses TRBV5-1 with TRBJ1-2; D might be TRBD1 (5 bases). The germline gives CDR1 SGHRS, CDR2 YFSETQ. This CDR3 is built from 13 residues. Trimming took off 3 bases at V and 2 bases at J, with 8 bases between the two ends. CDR3 protein: CASSSGGNYGYTF. The CDR3 DNA is TGCGCCAGCAGCTCGGGGGGGAACTATGGCTACACCTTC.

V usage is TRBV6-1 and J usage is TRBJ2-1, with 9 bases lining up with TRBD1. The length of the CDR3 is 15 residues. V shed 7 bases, J shed 5 bases, and the junction held 9 bases outside the gene matches. CDR1 and CDR2 from the germline V gene are MNHNS and SASEGT. The CDR3 bases are TGTGCCAGCACCAGAAAGGGGGACAGGGACAATGAGCAGTTCTTC. Its protein product is CASTRKGDRDNEQFF.

The chain has TRBV7-9 and TRBJ1-1; no clear D gene. V lost 5 bases, J lost 6 bases, and 10 bases lay in between. The CDR3 extends over 12 amino acids. CDR1 is SEHNR and CDR2 is FQNEAQ in the germline V gene (reference sequence). The CDR3 here is CASSTAGSEAFF. CDR3 DNA: TGTGCCAGCAGCACGGCGGGGTCTGAAGCTTTCTTT.

The J gene is TRBJ1-2, the V gene TRBV11-1; 11 bases are a match to TRBD1. Germline-derived CDR1 and CDR2 are SGHAT and FQDESV (reference sequence). V lost 5 bases and J lost 8; bases outside the gene matches: 10. There are 15 residues in the CDR3. The CDR3 nucleotides read TGTGCCAGCAGCCCTACAACCGGGACAGGGGGAGGCTACACCTTC. Encoded protein: CASSPTTGTGGGYTF.

The chain has TRBV25-1 and TRBJ1-2; 7 bases align to TRBD1. This CDR3 spans 13 amino acids. V trimming: 6 bases; J trimming: 6 bases; junction bases outside the gene matches: 7. Germline values: CDR1 MGHDK, CDR2 SYGVNS. The CDR3 loop is CASSLDRVNGYTF. As DNA, the CDR3 is TGTGCCAGCAGCCTCGACAGGGTAAATGGCTACACCTTC.

J is TRBJ1-6 and V is TRBV4-1; a possible D gene is TRBD1 (5 bases). V was pared by 0 bases and J by 0 bases, with 9 bases between. The CDR3 is made up of 17 amino acids. Germline CDR1 MGHRA, CDR2 YSYEKL. CDR3 DNA sequence: TGCGCCAGCAGCCAAGACCAGGGAAGCTCCTATAATTCACCCCTCCACTTT. Amino acid sequence: CASSQDQGSSYNSPLHF.

The CDR3 DNA reads as TGTGCCAGTAGTATAAATGGGGTTGGATCACCCCTCCACTTT. This codes for CASSINGVGSPLHF. The gene calls are TRBV19 and TRBJ1-6; D is undetermined. V was trimmed by 2 bases and J by 10 bases, leaving 12 bases between them. The CDR3 spans 14 residues. Germline CDR1 LNHDA, CDR2 SQIVND (reference sequence).

The chain employs TRBV10-3 and TRBJ1-2; D not certain. With 8 bases removed from V and 8 bases from J, the gap between germline ends came to 15 bases. CDR1 is ENHRY, CDR2 SYGVKD, per germline. CDR3 length equals 12 residues. The CDR3 DNA sequence: TGTGCCATCCGCGCACCCCCCACCGGCTACACCTTC. Its translation is CAIRAPPTGYTF.